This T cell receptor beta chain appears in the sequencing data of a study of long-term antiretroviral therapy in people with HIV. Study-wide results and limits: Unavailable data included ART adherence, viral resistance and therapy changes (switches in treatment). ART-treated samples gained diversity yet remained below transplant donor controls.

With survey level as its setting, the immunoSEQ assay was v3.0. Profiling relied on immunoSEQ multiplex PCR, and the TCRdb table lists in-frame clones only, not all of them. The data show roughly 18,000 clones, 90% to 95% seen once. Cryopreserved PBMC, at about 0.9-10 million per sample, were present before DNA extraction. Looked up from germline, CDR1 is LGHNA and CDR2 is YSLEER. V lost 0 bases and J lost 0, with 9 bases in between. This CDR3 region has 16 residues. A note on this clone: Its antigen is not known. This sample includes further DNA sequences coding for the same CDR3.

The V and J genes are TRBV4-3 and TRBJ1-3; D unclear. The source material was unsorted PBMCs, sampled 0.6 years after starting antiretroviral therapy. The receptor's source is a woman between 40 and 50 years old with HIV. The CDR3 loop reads CASSQDPGDSGNTIYF. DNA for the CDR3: TGCGCCAGCAGCCAAGATCCTGGAGACTCTGGAAACACCATATATTTT.